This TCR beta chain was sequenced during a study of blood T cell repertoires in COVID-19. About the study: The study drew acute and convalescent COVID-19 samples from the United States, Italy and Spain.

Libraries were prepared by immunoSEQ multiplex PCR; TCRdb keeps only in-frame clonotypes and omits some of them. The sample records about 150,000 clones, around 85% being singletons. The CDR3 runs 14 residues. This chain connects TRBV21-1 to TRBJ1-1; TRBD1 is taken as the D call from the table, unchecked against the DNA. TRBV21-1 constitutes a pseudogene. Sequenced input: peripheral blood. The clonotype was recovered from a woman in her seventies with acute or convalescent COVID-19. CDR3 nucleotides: TGTGCCAGCAGCGTTCGACAGGGAAACACTGAAGCTTTCTTT. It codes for CASSVRQGNTEAFF.